This T cell receptor (beta chain) was documented in a study of OX40 agonist ivuxolimab in advanced cancers. Study details: Every patient in dose escalation had hepatocellular carcinoma, melanoma, renal cell or head and neck cancer.

With 7 bases removed from V and 1 base from J, the gap between germline ends came to 10 bases. Germline V CDR1 and CDR2: MGHRA, YSYEKL. The CDR3 sequence is 14 residues long. Concerning this clone itself: Its specificity is not known.

This table comes from immunoSEQ multiplex PCR, and its TCRdb copy is limited to in-frame clones, with some not included. This sample has 65,000 to 100,000 clones, with approximately 86% found just once. General study findings and limits: At 0.1 to 3.0 mg/kg and by week 6, clonal expansion occurred in CD4+ and CD8+ blood T cells. Some nonresponders likewise displayed low normalized T-cell clonal expansion.

The sequencing here drew on CD4+ or CD8+ T cells sorted from blood, taken in a trial of the OX40 agonist ivuxolimab. This clonotype was sampled from an adult with an advanced solid tumor such as melanoma, head and neck, liver or kidney cancer. The chain joins TRBV4-1 to TRBJ2-2; the D gene is possibly TRBD1 (5 bases). The CDR3, as DNA: TGCGCCAGCACCAGGGTGGAGAACACCGGGGAGCTGTTTTTT. Translated: CASTRVENTGELFF.